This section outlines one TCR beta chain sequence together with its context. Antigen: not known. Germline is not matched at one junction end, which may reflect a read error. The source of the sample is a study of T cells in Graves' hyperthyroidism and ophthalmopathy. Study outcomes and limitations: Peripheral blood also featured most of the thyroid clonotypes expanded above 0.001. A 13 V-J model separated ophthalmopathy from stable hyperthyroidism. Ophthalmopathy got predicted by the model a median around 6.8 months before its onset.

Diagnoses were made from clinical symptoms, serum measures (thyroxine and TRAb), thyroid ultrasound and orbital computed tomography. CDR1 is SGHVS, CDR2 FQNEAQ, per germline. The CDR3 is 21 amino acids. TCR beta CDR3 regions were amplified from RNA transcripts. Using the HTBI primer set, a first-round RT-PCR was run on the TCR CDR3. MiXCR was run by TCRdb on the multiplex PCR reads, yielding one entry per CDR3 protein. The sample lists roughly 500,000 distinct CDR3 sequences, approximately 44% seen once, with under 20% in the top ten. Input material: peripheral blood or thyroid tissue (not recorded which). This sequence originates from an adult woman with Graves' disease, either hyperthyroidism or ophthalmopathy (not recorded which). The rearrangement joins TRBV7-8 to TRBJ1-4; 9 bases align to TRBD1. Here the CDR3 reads CASSRPTWDREEAATNEKLFF. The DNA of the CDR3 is TGCGCCAGCAGCCGCCCCACCTGGGACAGGGAAGAAGCAGCAACTAATGAAAAACTGTTTTTT.